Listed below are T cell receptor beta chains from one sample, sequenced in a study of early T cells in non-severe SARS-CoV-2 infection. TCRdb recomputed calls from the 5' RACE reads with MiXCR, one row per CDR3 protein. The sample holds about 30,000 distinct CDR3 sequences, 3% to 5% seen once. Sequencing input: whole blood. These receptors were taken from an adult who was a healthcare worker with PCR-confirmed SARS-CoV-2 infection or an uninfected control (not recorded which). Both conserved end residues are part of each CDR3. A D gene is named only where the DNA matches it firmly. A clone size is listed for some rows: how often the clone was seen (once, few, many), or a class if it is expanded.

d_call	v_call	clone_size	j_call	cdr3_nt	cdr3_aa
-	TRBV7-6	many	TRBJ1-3	TGTGCCAGCAGCTTGGACGGGTGGCTTGGAAACACCATATATTTT	CASSLDGWLGNTIYF
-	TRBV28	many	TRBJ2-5	TGTGCGCTGGCTATTTTCCCTGAGTGCGAGAGAGGGGAAGAGACCCAGTACTTC	CALAIFPECERGEETQYF
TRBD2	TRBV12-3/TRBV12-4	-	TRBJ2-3	TGTGCCAGCAGGAAACTAGCGGGAGGACGCACAGATACGCAGTATTTT	CASRKLAGGRTDTQYF
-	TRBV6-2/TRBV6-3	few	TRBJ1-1	TGTGCCAGCAGACCGAGCGGGACTCTCGGTACTGAAGCTTTCTTT	CASRPSGTLGTEAFF
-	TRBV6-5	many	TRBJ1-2	TGTGCCAGCAGATATTCCCGGGGACCCTATGGCTACACCTTC	CASRYSRGPYGYTF
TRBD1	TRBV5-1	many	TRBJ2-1	TGCGCCAGCAGCTTGGGACAGGGGGCAGGGTTCTTC	CASSLGQGAGFF
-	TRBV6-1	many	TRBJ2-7	TGTGCCGTCACCCAAGACCAGGGTCAAGTCGAAGACTTC	CAVTQDQGQVEDF
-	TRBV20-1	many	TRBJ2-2	TGCAGTGCCGAGTATGCCGGGGAGCTGTTTTTT	CSAEYAGELFF
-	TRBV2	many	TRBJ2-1	TGTGCCAGCGGGGGACGAGGGCGGGTTAACGGTGAGCAGTTCTTC	CASGGRGRVNGEQFF
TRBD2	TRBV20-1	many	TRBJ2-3	TGCAGTGCTAGGGATCGACTTGGGACTAGCGGAGATACGCAGTATTTT	CSARDRLGTSGDTQYF
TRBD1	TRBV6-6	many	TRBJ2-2	TGTGCCAGCAGTTACGGACAGGGGTACCGGGAGCTGTTTTTT	CASSYGQGYRELFF
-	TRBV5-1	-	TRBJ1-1	TGCGCCAGCAGCCACCCCGGGCCCGATAATCGAGCTTTCTTT	CASSHPGPDNRAFF
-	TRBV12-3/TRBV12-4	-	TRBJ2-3	TGTGCCAGCTCCCCGGGGCATCCGACGCAGTATTTT	CASSPGHPTQYF
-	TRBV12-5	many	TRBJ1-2	TGTGCTAGTGGTTTTCATCCTACAGCTAACTATGGCTACACCTTC	CASGFHPTANYGYTF
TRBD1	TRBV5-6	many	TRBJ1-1	TGTGCCAGCAGCTTGGAGGGGACAGGGGGCGCTTATACTGAAGCTTTCTTT	CASSLEGTGGAYTEAFF
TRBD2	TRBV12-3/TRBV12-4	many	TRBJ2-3	TGTGCCAGCACCTGGGCGGGGGGGCCCCCTAGGCCCACAGATACGCAGTATTTT	CASTWAGGPPRPTDTQYF
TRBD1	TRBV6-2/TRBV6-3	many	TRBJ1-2	TGTGCCAGCAGACCCGGAGGACAGGCTTATGGCTACACCTTC	CASRPGGQAYGYTF
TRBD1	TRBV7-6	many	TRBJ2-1	TGTGCCAGCAGCTTAGGGCATTCCGGGACAGGGGGCGATGAGCAGTTCTTC	CASSLGHSGTGGDEQFF
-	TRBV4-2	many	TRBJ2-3	TGTGCCAGCAGCCTAAGTCCCACGGATACGCAGTATTTT	CASSLSPTDTQYF
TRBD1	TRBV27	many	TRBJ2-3	TGTGCCAGCAGTCCCAGACAGGGGCGCACAGATACGCAGTATTTT	CASSPRQGRTDTQYF
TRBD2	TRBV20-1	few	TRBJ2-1	TGCAGTGCTCTACTAGCGGGGATAAACAATGAGCAGTTCTTC	CSALLAGINNEQFF
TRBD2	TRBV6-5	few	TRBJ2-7	TGTGCCAGCAGCTCCGGGGGGAGCCTCTCCTACGAGCAGTACTTC	CASSSGGSLSYEQYF
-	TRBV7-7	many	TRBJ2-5	TGTGCCAGCAGCTTAGTCGGCGCGGGACTCCAAGAGACCCAGTACTTC	CASSLVGAGLQETQYF
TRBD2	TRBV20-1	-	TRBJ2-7	TGCAGTGCGAGCGAGGGCAGCGGGGTGGACGAGCAGTACTTC	CSASEGSGVDEQYF
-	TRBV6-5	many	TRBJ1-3	TGTGCCAGCAGTTACTCGAGGATCGGCAGCGTTACTTCTGGAAACACCATATATTTT	CASSYSRIGSVTSGNTIYF
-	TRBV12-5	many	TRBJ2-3	TGTGCTAGTGGTCAGTCAGATACGCAGTATTTT	CASGQSDTQYF
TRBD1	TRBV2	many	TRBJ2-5	TGTGCCAGCTTCGACAGGGACCAAGAGACCCAGTACTTC	CASFDRDQETQYF
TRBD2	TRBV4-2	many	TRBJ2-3	TGTGCCAGCAGCCTGGGGCTAGCGGGGGGGCTCACAGATACGCAGTATTTT	CASSLGLAGGLTDTQYF
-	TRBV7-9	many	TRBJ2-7	TGTGCCAGCAGCGGCACCGGGACCACGGGGGAGCAGTACTTC	CASSGTGTTGEQYF
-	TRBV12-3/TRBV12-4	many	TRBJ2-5	TGTGCCAGCAGTTCTCCGGCCAAGGGCTTGGAGACCCAGTACTTC	CASSSPAKGLETQYF
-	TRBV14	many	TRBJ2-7	TGTGCCAGCAGCCCCAGGGTAGTCCACGAGCAGTACTTC	CASSPRVVHEQYF
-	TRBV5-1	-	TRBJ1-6	TGCGCCAGCAGCCCAAGGGCGGTGAATAATTCACCCCTCCACTTT	CASSPRAVNNSPLHF
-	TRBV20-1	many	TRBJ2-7	TGCAGTGCCGCGACAGGCTCCTACGAGCAGTACTTC	CSAATGSYEQYF
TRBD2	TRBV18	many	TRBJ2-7	TGTGCCAGCTCACTCACGGGCCCCGGGACTAGCAGGAACGAGCAGTACTTC	CASSLTGPGTSRNEQYF
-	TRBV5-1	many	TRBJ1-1	TGCGCCAGCAGCCCGACTCAGCGGAACACTGAAGCTTTCTTT	CASSPTQRNTEAFF
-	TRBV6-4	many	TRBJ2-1	TGTGCCAGCAGTGGGAGTGGGAGCGGTGAGCAGTTCTTC	CASSGSGSGEQFF
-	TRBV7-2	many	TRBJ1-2	TGTGCCAGCAGCCCCGACAAGAACTATGGCTACACCTTC	CASSPDKNYGYTF
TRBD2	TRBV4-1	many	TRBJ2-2	TGCGCCAGCAGCTTCCGGGGGGAGACGAACACCGGGGAGCTGTTTTTT	CASSFRGETNTGELFF
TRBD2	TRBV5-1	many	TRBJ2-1	TGCGCCAGCAGCTTGCTGAGCCCGCCTAGCGGCGAGCAGTTCTTC	CASSLLSPPSGEQFF
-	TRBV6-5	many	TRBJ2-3	TGTGCCAGCATTCCCGATCGGGGGGCCCTCACAGATACGCAGTATTTT	CASIPDRGALTDTQYF
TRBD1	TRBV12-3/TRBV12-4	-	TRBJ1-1	TGTGCCAGCAGTGCGACAGGGGCCCCGAACACTGAAGCTTTCTTT	CASSATGAPNTEAFF
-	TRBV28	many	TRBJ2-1	TGTGCCAGCAGCGGCCTCTACAATGAGCAGTTCTTC	CASSGLYNEQFF
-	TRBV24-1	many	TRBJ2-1	TGTGCCACCAGTGATTTGCAATTTGGAGGCAACAATGAGCAGTTCTTC	CATSDLQFGGNNEQFF
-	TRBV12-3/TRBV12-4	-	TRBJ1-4	TGTGCCAGCAGGCGGGAAAATCTACCAGGAAAACTGTTTTTT	CASRRENLPGKLFF
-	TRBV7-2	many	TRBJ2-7	TGTGCCAGCAGCTCCGAACCCAGTAGCTCCTACGAGCAGTACTTC	CASSSEPSSSYEQYF